Detailed here is one TCR beta chain. Its antigen is as yet unknown. The repertoire was sequenced with immunoSEQ multiplex PCR; TCRdb's copy has only in-frame clones and lacks some. The table records under 200,000 clones, nearly 90% of them present only once. This entry is derived from a study of cytomegalovirus exposure and HLA in healthy donors. Study-level findings and limits: Reportedly, cytomegalovirus status was diagnosed with high sensitivity and specificity.

J was trimmed by 8 bases and V by 0 bases; bases with no gene match: 8. Germline CDR1 is SGDLS and CDR2 is YYNGEE. The CDR3 is made up of 16 amino acids. The specimen was PBMCs. The receptor comes from a man between 18 and 35 years old in good health and CMV-seropositive. The chain combines TRBV9 with TRBJ2-1; 10 nucleotides agree with TRBD1. This CDR3 is CASSVELGQGVDEQFF. Here the CDR3 DNA reads TGTGCCAGCAGCGTAGAATTAGGACAGGGGGTCGATGAGCAGTTCTTC.